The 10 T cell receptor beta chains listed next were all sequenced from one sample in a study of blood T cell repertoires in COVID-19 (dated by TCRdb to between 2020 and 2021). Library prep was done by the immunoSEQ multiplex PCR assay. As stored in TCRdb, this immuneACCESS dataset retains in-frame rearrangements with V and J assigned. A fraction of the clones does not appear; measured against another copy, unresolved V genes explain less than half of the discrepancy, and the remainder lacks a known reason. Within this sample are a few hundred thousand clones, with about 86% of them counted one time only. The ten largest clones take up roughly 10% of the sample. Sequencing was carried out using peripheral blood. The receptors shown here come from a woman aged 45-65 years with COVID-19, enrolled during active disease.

This CDR3 is CASSIGTGASEQFF. The CDR3 DNA follows: TGTGCCAGCAGCATCGGGACAGGGGCGAGTGAGCAGTTCTTC. The chain recombines TRBV6-5 with TRBJ2-1, with TRBD1 matching over 10 bases. Looked up from germline, CDR1 is MNHEY and CDR2 is SVGAGI. J lost 9 bases, V lost 6 bases, and 8 bases had no gene match. The CDR3 loop spans 14 amino acids.

Here the CDR3 reads CASSPGGQLPYSPLHF. The CDR3 nucleotides are TGTGCCAGCAGCCCGGGGGGGCAGCTCCCATATTCACCCCTCCACTTT. The chain combines TRBV3-1 (or the pseudogene TRBV3-2) with TRBJ1-6; TRBD1 is a possible D gene (6 bases). The V end lost 4 bases, the J end lost 8 bases, and 18 bases lay between the germline ends. The V gene's germline CDR1 is LGHDT and CDR2 YNNKEL (reference sequence). This CDR3 has 16 residues.

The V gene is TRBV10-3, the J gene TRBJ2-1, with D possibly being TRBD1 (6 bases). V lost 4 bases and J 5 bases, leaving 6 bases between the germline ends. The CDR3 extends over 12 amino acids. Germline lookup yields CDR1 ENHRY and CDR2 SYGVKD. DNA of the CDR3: TGTGCCATCAGTGGGACAGACAATGAGCAGTTCTTC. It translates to CAISGTDNEQFF.

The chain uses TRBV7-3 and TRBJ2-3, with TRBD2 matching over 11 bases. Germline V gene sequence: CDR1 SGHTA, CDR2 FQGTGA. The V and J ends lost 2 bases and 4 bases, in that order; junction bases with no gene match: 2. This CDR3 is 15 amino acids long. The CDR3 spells CASSLGSGGADTQYF. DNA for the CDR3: TGTGCCAGCAGCTTAGGTAGCGGGGGGGCAGATACGCAGTATTTT.

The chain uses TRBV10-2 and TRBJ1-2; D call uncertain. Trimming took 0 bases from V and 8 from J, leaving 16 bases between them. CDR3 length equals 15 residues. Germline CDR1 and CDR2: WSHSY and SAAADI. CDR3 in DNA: TGCGCCAGCAGTGAGTCGCTAGAGGGTAATAGGGGCTACACCTTC. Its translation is CASSESLEGNRGYTF.

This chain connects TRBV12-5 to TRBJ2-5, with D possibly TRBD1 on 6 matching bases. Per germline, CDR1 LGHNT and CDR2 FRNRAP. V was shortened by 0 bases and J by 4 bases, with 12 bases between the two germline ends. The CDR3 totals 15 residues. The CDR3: CASGLVVQGIETQYF. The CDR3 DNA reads TGTGCTAGTGGTTTGGTAGTTCAGGGGATAGAGACCCAGTACTTC.

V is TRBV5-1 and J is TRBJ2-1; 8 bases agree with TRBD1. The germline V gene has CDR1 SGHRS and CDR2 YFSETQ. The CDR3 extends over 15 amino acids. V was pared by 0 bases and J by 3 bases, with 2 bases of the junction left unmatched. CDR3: CASSLAGGDYNEQFF. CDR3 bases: TGCGCCAGCAGCTTGGCAGGGGGCGACTACAATGAGCAGTTCTTC. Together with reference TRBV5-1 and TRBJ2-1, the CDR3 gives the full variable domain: KAGVTQTPRYLIKTRGQQVTLSCSPISGHRSVSWYQQTPGQGLQFLFEYFSETQRNKGNFPGRFSGRQFSNSRSEMNVSTLELGDSALYLCASSLAGGDYNEQFFGPGTRLTVL.

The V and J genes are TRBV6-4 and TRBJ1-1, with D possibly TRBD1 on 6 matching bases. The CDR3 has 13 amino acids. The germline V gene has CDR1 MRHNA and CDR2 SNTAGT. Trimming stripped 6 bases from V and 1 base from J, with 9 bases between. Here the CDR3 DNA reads TGTGCCAGCAGACGGGGACAGAACACTGAAGCTTTCTTT. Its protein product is CASRRGQNTEAFF.

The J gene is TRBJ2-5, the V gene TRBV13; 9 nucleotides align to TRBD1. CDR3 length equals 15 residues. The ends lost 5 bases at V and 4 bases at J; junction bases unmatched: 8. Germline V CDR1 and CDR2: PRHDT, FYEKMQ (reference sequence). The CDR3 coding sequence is TGTGCCAGCAGCCCTCGGACAGGGGCGATAGAGACCCAGTACTTC. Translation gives CASSPRTGAIETQYF.

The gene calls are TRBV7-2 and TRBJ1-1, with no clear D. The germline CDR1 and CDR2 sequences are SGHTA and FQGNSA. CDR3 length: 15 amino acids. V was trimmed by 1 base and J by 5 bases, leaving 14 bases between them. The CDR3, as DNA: TGTGCCAGCAGCTTAGTCCTGGGAGTGGGGACTGAAGCTTTCTTT. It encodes CASSLVLGVGTEAFF.